Following are 23 T cell receptor beta chains from one sample sequenced in a study of T cells after posttransplantation cyclophosphamide. Data came from immunoSEQ multiplex PCR; TCRdb stores just in-frame clones and leaves some out. Recorded here are nearly 25,000 clones, none singletons. Sequenced: PBMCs. These receptors all stem from a woman aged 50 to 60 in good health, CMV-negative, and a related stem cell transplant donor.

The sample holds many counts of this clone. This chain connects TRBV15 to TRBJ2-1; 8 bases map to TRBD1. J lost 3 bases, V lost 3 bases, and 7 bases had no gene match. Germline V gives CDR1 LNHNV, CDR2 YYDKDF (reference sequence). The CDR3 runs 16 residues. The CDR3 bases are TGTGCCACCAGCAGCTTAGCCGGGACAGGCTACAATGAGCAGTTCTTC. This codes for CATSSLAGTGYNEQFF. Looking up the rest from reference TRBV15 and TRBJ2-1 gives the full variable domain: DAMVIQNPRYQVTQFGKPVTLSCSQTLNHNVMYWYQQKSSQAPKLLFHYYDKDFNNEADTPDNFQSRRPNTSFCFLDIRSPGLGDTAMYLCATSSLAGTGYNEQFFGPGTRLTVL.

This clone was detected ten times or more. The rearrangement links TRBV7-2 to TRBJ1-5; D perhaps matches TRBD1 (6 bases). The germline CDR1 and CDR2 sequences are SGHTA and FQGNSA. CDR3 length equals 14 residues. V lost 5 bases to trimming and J lost 4 bases, with 12 bases between them. CDR3 residues: CASSADSLNQPQHF. CDR3 nucleotide sequence: TGTGCCAGCAGCGCGGACAGCCTAAATCAGCCCCAGCATTTT. Full variable domain (rest looked up from reference TRBV7-2 and TRBJ1-5): GAGVSQSPSNKVTEKGKDVELRCDPISGHTALYWYRQSLGQGLEFLIYFQGNSAPDKSGLPSDRFSAERTGGSVSTLTIQRTQQEDSAVYLCASSADSLNQPQHFGDGTRLSIL.

This clone occurred many times. CDR3 nucleotides: TGTGCCAGTAGTATAGATGAGACAGGGGGTGTTTATCAGCCCCAGCATTTT. Translating gives CASSIDETGGVYQPQHF. V gene TRBV19 combines with J gene TRBJ1-5; 9 bases map to TRBD1. The CDR3 extends over 17 amino acids. Trimming removed 0 bases from V and 5 bases from J; junction bases left unmatched: 8. Germline loops: CDR1 LNHDA, CDR2 SQIVND (reference sequence). Complete variable domain (other parts from reference TRBV19 and TRBJ1-5): DGGITQSPKYLFRKEGQNVTLSCEQNLNHDAMYWYRQDPGQGLRLIYYSQIVNDFQKGDIAEGYSVSREKKESFPLTVTSAQKNPTAFYLCASSIDETGGVYQPQHFGDGTRLSIL.

This clone was recorded at least ten times. The chain uses TRBV28 and TRBJ1-1; 8 nucleotides match TRBD1. Germline CDR1 MDHEN, CDR2 SYDVKM. V was clipped by 5 bases and J by 4 bases; unmatched bases: 9. This CDR3 spans 15 amino acids. The CDR3 reads CASSPRTGRGTEAFF. The CDR3 bases are TGTGCCAGCAGTCCTCGGACAGGGAGAGGCACTGAAGCTTTCTTT.

This clone has a count of ten or more. This CDR3 is CASSFGLAGGIQETQYF. The DNA of the CDR3 is TGTGCCAGCAGCTTCGGACTAGCGGGGGGGATCCAAGAGACCCAGTACTTC. The rearrangement links TRBV5-6 to TRBJ2-5, with 15 bases identical to TRBD2. The CDR3 runs to 17 residues. Germline CDR1 reads SGHDT; CDR2 reads YYEEEE. V lost 2 bases to trimming and J lost 1 base; unmatched junction nucleotides: 3.

The sample holds many counts of this clone. The V and J genes are TRBV7-6 and TRBJ1-1; D is possibly TRBD1 (6 bases). Germline CDR1 is SGHVS and CDR2 is FNYEAQ. Deletions cut 1 base from V and 5 bases from J, with 8 bases between. CDR3 size: 13 residues. CDR3 amino acids: CASSLGQATEAFF. CDR3 coding DNA: TGTGCCAGCAGCTTAGGACAGGCTACTGAAGCTTTCTTT. Variable domain in full (rest from reference TRBV7-6 and TRBJ1-1): GAGVSQSPRYKVTKRGQDVALRCDPISGHVSLYWYRQALGQGPEFLTYFNYEAQQDKSGLPNDRFSAERPEGSISTLTIQRTEQRDSAMYRCASSLGQATEAFFGQGTRLTVV.

This clone has ten or more counts. V and J are TRBV6-5 and TRBJ1-2; D might be TRBD1 (6 bases). CDR1 is MNHEY, CDR2 SVGAGI, per germline. CDR3 length: 14 residues. The V gene lost 5 bases and the J gene lost 4 bases, with 14 bases spanning the gap. The CDR3, as DNA: TGTGCCAGCAGTCCCTCGGACAGATCCTATGGCTACACCTTC. Its translation is CASSPSDRSYGYTF.

This clone was observed many times. V and J are TRBV18 and TRBJ1-1; D gene unclear. The length of the CDR3 is 13 residues. Germline-derived CDR1 and CDR2 are KGHSH and LQKENI. V lost 3 bases, J lost 0 bases, and 5 bases lay in between. For the CDR3, the DNA is TGTGCCAGCTCACCCTCTGTGAACACTGAAGCTTTCTTT. This encodes CASSPSVNTEAFF.

There are many counts of this clone. This rearrangement joins TRBV4-1 to TRBJ1-3; TRBD1 matches at 9 bases. The CDR3 runs to 17 residues. V gave up 3 bases and J gave up 1 base; unmatched junction bases: 7. The germline V gene has CDR1 MGHRA and CDR2 YSYEKL. The CDR3, as DNA: TGCGCCAGCAGCCAGAGAGGACAGGGGAAGTCTGGAAACACCATATATTTT. Protein sequence: CASSQRGQGKSGNTIYF.

This clone was counted ten times or more. The DNA of the CDR3 is TGTGCCAGCTCACCATTTCCGGGAATCGAGGGGGAGCTGTTTTTT. Residues: CASSPFPGIEGELFF. V usage is TRBV18 and J usage is TRBJ2-2; D is possibly TRBD2 (5 bases). Germline-derived CDR1 and CDR2 are KGHSH and LQKENI. Between the trimmed V and J ends, which lost 2 bases and 8 bases, there was a span of 15 bases. The length of the CDR3 is 15 residues.

Many counts were recorded for this clone. V is TRBV7-2 and J is TRBJ2-7; 9 bases are shared with TRBD2. The V gene's germline CDR1 is SGHTA and CDR2 FQGNSA. The CDR3 extends over 12 amino acids. Losses at the gene ends were 7 bases for V and 4 bases for J; bases not matched to a gene: 2. CDR3 nucleotides: TGTGCCAGCAATCTAGCGGGATACGAGCAGTACTTC. Translated: CASNLAGYEQYF.

This clone was seen many times. The chain carries TRBV7-6 and TRBJ2-7; D uncertain. V lost 5 bases, J lost 1 base, and 15 bases lay in between. Germline CDR1 SGHVS, CDR2 FNYEAQ. The CDR3 length is 15 residues. The CDR3 bases are TGTGCCAGCAGCCCTACCGTCCGCGTATCCTACGAGCAGTACTTC. As protein: CASSPTVRVSYEQYF.

Many counts were recorded for this clone. This chain links TRBV4-2 with TRBJ2-4; TRBD2 agrees at 13 bases. This CDR3 is 17 amino acids long. Germline CDR1 and CDR2: LGHNA and YNFKEQ. J gave up 4 bases and V 3 bases, and 6 bases lay outside the gene matches. DNA of the CDR3: TGTGCCAGCAGCCAGTCACTAGCGGGGGGGGGTAAAAACATTCAGTACTTC. Translation: CASSQSLAGGGKNIQYF.

This clone was seen ten or more times. This chain joins TRBV28 and TRBJ1-2, with 9 bases that match TRBD1. Germline CDR1 and CDR2: MDHEN and SYDVKM. V lost 6 bases and J lost 5; bases outside the gene matches: 10. The CDR3 has 15 amino acids. CDR3 DNA sequence: TGTGCCAGCAGCCCCAGGGACAGGGTGCTTTATGGCTACACCTTC. This gives the protein CASSPRDRVLYGYTF.

This clone was detected many times. The gene calls are TRBV5-4 and TRBJ2-7, with 7 bases that match TRBD2. The CDR3 runs to 16 residues. With V trimmed by 0 bases and J by 0 bases, 6 bases remained unmatched. Per the germline V gene, CDR1 is SGHNT and CDR2 is YYREEE (reference sequence). The CDR3 coding sequence is TGTGCCAGCAGCTTGGATCTAGCGGATAGCTCCTACGAGCAGTACTTC. Its translation is CASSLDLADSSYEQYF.

This clone occurred many times. The chain recombines TRBV9 with TRBJ2-7; 9 bases agree with TRBD1. This CDR3 comprises 17 residues. Germline V gene lookup returns CDR1 SGDLS and CDR2 YYNGEE. Trimming took 0 bases from V and 5 from J; bases not matched to a gene: 12. This chain's CDR3 is CASSVGVGGQGFNEQYF. The CDR3 coding sequence is TGTGCCAGCAGCGTAGGAGTAGGGGGACAGGGATTTAACGAGCAGTACTTC.

This clone was counted many times. This sequence joins TRBV27 and TRBJ2-2; possibly TRBD2 for D (5 bases). Germline CDR1 and CDR2: MNHEY and SMNVEV (reference sequence). This CDR3 comprises 14 residues. The V end lost 3 bases, the J end lost 6 bases, and 11 bases lay between the germline ends. In DNA, the CDR3 is TGTGCCAGCAGTTTGGGCCTCGGGGCCGGGGAGCTGTTTTTT. Protein: CASSLGLGAGELFF.

This clone was detected ten times or more. The chain links TRBV7-2 to TRBJ2-5, with 15 bases aligning to TRBD2. V lost 2 bases, J lost 5 bases, and 9 bases stayed unmatched. The CDR3 runs 18 residues. CDR1 and CDR2 (germline): SGHTA, FQGNSA. The CDR3 nucleotides read TGTGCCAGCAGCTTAAGCGCCGGACTAGCGGGGGGGTCGGAGACCCAGTACTTC. The encoded protein is CASSLSAGLAGGSETQYF. Complete variable domain (other parts from reference TRBV7-2 and TRBJ2-5): GAGVSQSPSNKVTEKGKDVELRCDPISGHTALYWYRQSLGQGLEFLIYFQGNSAPDKSGLPSDRFSAERTGGSVSTLTIQRTQQEDSAVYLCASSLSAGLAGGSETQYFGPGTRLLVL.

This clone was seen repeatedly, ten times or more. The rearrangement joins TRBV7-9 to TRBJ2-7; weak D call: TRBD1 (6 bases). This CDR3 comprises 12 residues. V was pared by 5 bases and J by 4 bases, with 9 bases between. Germline-derived CDR1 and CDR2 are SEHNR and FQNEAQ (reference sequence). DNA of the CDR3: TGTGCCAGCAGCCCCGGACAGTACGAGCAGTACTTC. The encoded protein is CASSPGQYEQYF.

This clone was detected many times. The chain couples TRBV7-2 to TRBJ2-7; TRBD2 aligns across 7 bases. This CDR3 spans 19 amino acids. J gave up 0 bases and V 1 base, and 15 bases lay outside the gene matches. The germline V gene encodes CDR1 SGHTA and CDR2 FQGNSA. The CDR3 region is CASSLGRVNSGRRSYEQYF. The CDR3 bases are TGTGCCAGCAGCTTAGGGCGGGTCAATAGCGGGCGGCGCTCCTACGAGCAGTACTTC.

This clone was found many times. The gene calls are TRBV27 and TRBJ1-1; the D is unclear. The V end was cut by 3 bases, the J end by 3 bases, with 11 bases between. CDR3 length equals 14 residues. Germline lookup yields CDR1 MNHEY and CDR2 SMNVEV (reference sequence). The CDR3 region is CASSFFPGDTEAFF. As DNA, the CDR3 is TGTGCCAGCAGTTTCTTCCCCGGGGACACTGAAGCTTTCTTT.

The table lists this clone with many counts. This sequence joins TRBV9 and TRBJ1-4; weak D call: TRBD1 (5 bases). CDR1 and CDR2 from the germline V gene are SGDLS and YYNGEE. This CDR3 has 16 amino acids. The ends were cut back, 0 bases at V and 7 bases at J, with 16 bases in the middle. The CDR3 coding sequence is TGTGCCAGCAGCGTAGCGGGAGGGGCGCGGGGTGAAAAACTGTTTTTT. Encoded protein: CASSVAGGARGEKLFF.

This clone has ten or more counts. This chain uses TRBV9 with TRBJ2-5, with TRBD2 as a possible D gene (5 bases). V lost 0 bases and J lost 4, with 16 bases in between. CDR1 is SGDLS and CDR2 is YYNGEE in the germline V gene. The CDR3 consists of 16 residues. CDR3 DNA: TGTGCCAGCAGCGTAGATCCAGGCACTAGTCGAGAGACCCAGTACTTC. Amino acids: CASSVDPGTSRETQYF.